At least ten counts were recorded for the clone carrying this TCR beta chain. The data were taken from a study of response to subunit inactivated influenza vaccine. TCRdb re-derived calls from the RT-PCR reads in MiXCR, one entry per CDR3 protein. The table has about 700,000 distinct CDR3 sequences, 14% seen once; the top ten hold 5.5% to 7%. The CDR3 loop spans 13 amino acids. V lost 0 bases, J lost 3 bases, and 5 bases lay in between. The gene calls are TRBV12-3 or TRBV12-4 and TRBJ1-1; D gene uncertain. The clonotype comes from a man aged 45 to 65 who received an inactivated influenza vaccine. Sequencing was performed on PBMCs from blood, taken approximately 15 days before vaccination. The DNA of the CDR3 is TGTGCCAGCAGTTTAGCGCGAGACACTGAAGCTTTCTTT. Protein sequence: CASSLARDTEAFF.